This entry describes one T cell receptor (beta chain). This record comes from a study of CD8 T cells in Susac syndrome. V was shortened by 0 bases and J by 2 bases, with 9 bases between the two germline ends. Germline values: CDR1 KGHSH, CDR2 LQKENI. The CDR3 has 15 residues. Sequencing targeted TCR beta in blood CD8+ and CD4+ T cells. Negative isolation yielded the CD8+ and CD4+ T cells, while FACS enriched the TEMRA cells. Reverse transcription of about 0.45 to 1 ug RNA was carried out with random hexamers. The immunoSEQ assay covered 54 Vbeta and 13 Jbeta segments for CDR3. Each CDR3 protein is one row after TCRdb ran MiXCR on the immunoSEQ multiplex PCR reads. The repertoire holds around 79,000 distinct CDR3 sequences, about 95% seen once, with 0.3% to 0.4% in the top ten.

The chain carries TRBV18 and TRBJ2-3; the D gene is possibly TRBD2 (6 bases). This TCR was recovered from a human donor with multiple sclerosis. The sample consisted of CD8+ T cells from PBMCs. The CDR3 spells CASSPPEGPTDTQYF. The CDR3 DNA reads TGTGCCAGCTCACCACCGGAGGGGCCCACAGATACGCAGTATTTT.